The 5 T cell receptor beta chains listed next were all sequenced from one sample in a study of T cell responses to AZD1222 COVID-19 vaccine. TCRdb keeps only in-frame clones here, not all; method: immunoSEQ multiplex PCR. There are just under 35,000 clones in the sample; about 86% occur only once, and roughly 6.2% lies in the top ten. The source material was peripheral blood, sampled on day 0 of AZD1222 vaccination. The receptors shown here come from an adult in good health.

The chain has TRBV18 and TRBJ2-5; 14 nucleotides match TRBD2. The CDR3 runs to 17 residues. After removal of 0 bases from V and 2 bases from J, the junction contained 2 bases not matched to a gene. Germline assignment: CDR1 KGHSH and CDR2 LQKENI. This CDR3 is CASSPPGLAGGQETQYF. DNA of the CDR3: TGTGCCAGCTCACCACCCGGACTAGCGGGGGGACAAGAGACCCAGTACTTC.

The chain carries TRBV7-3 and TRBJ1-1; D unclear. Germline CDR1 reads SGHTA; CDR2 reads FQGTGA. Deletions cut 4 bases from V and 1 base from J, with 7 bases between. This CDR3 contains 13 residues. CDR3 sequence reads: CASSSMGNTEAFF. The DNA for the CDR3 is TGTGCCAGCAGCTCCATGGGGAACACTGAAGCTTTCTTT.

The rearrangement links TRBV2 to TRBJ1-2, with TRBD1 matching over 9 bases. The CDR3 is 13 residues long. Germline V gene sequence: CDR1 SNHLY, CDR2 FYNNEI. Trimming at V came to 6 bases and at J to 6 bases, leaving 5 bases not matched to a gene. The CDR3 nucleotides are TGTGCCAGCAGACAGGGGGCGCGGGATGGCTACACCTTC. Amino acids: CASRQGARDGYTF.

Here the CDR3 DNA reads TGTGCCAGCAAACCGGGACAGGGGGTCCCTGTCGGCACAGATACGCAGTATTTT. This codes for CASKPGQGVPVGTDTQYF. The chain recombines TRBV14 with TRBJ2-3; 11 bases align to TRBD1. The V gene's germline CDR1 is SGHDN and CDR2 FVKESK. J gave up 1 base and V 7 bases, and 13 bases lay outside the gene matches. The CDR3 has 18 amino acids.

V and J are TRBV10-1 and TRBJ1-1, with D perhaps TRBD1 (5 bases). CDR3 size: 13 residues. Germline-derived CDR1 and CDR2 are WNHNN and SYGVQD (reference sequence). The V gene lost 8 bases and the J gene lost 0 bases, with 10 bases spanning the gap. The CDR3 here is CASQDSMNTEAFF. The CDR3 DNA reads as TGCGCCAGCCAAGACAGCATGAACACTGAAGCTTTCTTT.